Listed below are T cell receptor beta chains from one sample, sequenced in a study of T cell responses to AZD1222 COVID-19 vaccine. Sequenced by immunoSEQ multiplex PCR; TCRdb stores in-frame clones only, minus some. The sample includes 150,000 to 190,000 clones, 90% of them seen just once. Material: peripheral blood, obtained on day 0 of AZD1222 vaccination. The source is an adult in good health. The CDR3 runs from the conserved cysteine through the conserved F or W. A D gene is named only where the DNA matches it firmly. The listing skips clone size in some rows; elsewhere it reads once, few, many or a size class.

j_call,d_call,clone_size,cdr3_length,v_call,cdr3_aa,cdr3_nt
TRBJ1-2,.,.,12,TRBV5-1,CASSLENYGYTF,TGCGCCAGCAGCTTGGAAAACTATGGCTACACCTTC
TRBJ2-1,TRBD2,once,17,TRBV27,CASSIMRLAGGPDEQFF,TGTGCCAGCAGTATTATGCGACTAGCGGGAGGGCCCGATGAGCAGTTCTTC
TRBJ2-1,TRBD2,.,17,TRBV4-1,CASSPGEGLAGDDEQFF,TGCGCCAGCAGCCCAGGAGAGGGACTAGCGGGAGACGATGAGCAGTTCTTC
TRBJ2-7,TRBD1,.,16,TRBV25-1,CASSPGTGRLSYEQYF,TGTGCCAGCAGTCCCGGGACAGGGCGCCTCTCCTACGAGCAGTACTTC
TRBJ2-2,.,.,16,TRBV28,CASSFSAGTYTGELFF,TGTGCCAGCAGTTTCTCGGCAGGGACCTACACCGGGGAGCTGTTTTTT
TRBJ2-1,.,.,12,TRBV6-2/TRBV6-3,CASSSWGNEQFF,TGTGCCAGCAGTTCGTGGGGGAATGAGCAGTTCTTC
TRBJ1-4,.,.,15,TRBV4-3,CASSQDRGPNEKLFF,TGCGCCAGCAGCCAAGATCGGGGGCCTAATGAAAAACTGTTTTTT
TRBJ1-5,.,.,14,TRBV5-6,CASSLGRVNQPQHF,TGTGCCAGCAGCTTGGGCAGGGTCAATCAGCCCCAGCATTTT
TRBJ2-1,TRBD1,.,16,TRBV19,CASSPLDRGIYNEQFF,TGTGCCAGTAGTCCGTTAGACAGGGGGATCTACAATGAGCAGTTCTTC
TRBJ2-3,.,.,15,TRBV24-1,CATSEGTYSTDTQYF,TGTGCCACCAGTGAGGGGACCTACAGCACAGATACGCAGTATTTT
TRBJ1-2,TRBD1,.,13,TRBV19,CATQGQGNYGYTF,TGTGCCACACAGGGACAGGGGAACTATGGCTACACCTTC
TRBJ2-7,.,once,14,TRBV29-1,CSVQNWAADYEQYF,TGCAGCGTGCAAAATTGGGCGGCTGATTACGAGCAGTACTTC
TRBJ2-7,TRBD1,.,14,TRBV19,CASSLGQGAYEQYF,TGTGCCAGTAGTCTGGGACAGGGGGCCTACGAGCAGTACTTC
TRBJ1-5,.,.,16,TRBV28,CASSLDLVGADQPQHF,TGTGCCAGCAGTCTAGACCTCGTGGGCGCGGATCAGCCCCAGCATTTT
TRBJ2-1,.,.,13,TRBV5-1,CASSLVGDNEQFF,TGCGCCAGCAGCTTGGTAGGGGACAATGAGCAGTTCTTC
TRBJ2-4,.,.,12,TRBV28,CASSPPRDIQYF,TGTGCCAGCAGTCCCCCGAGGGACATTCAGTACTTC
TRBJ2-7,.,.,17,TRBV7-9,CASSSTTGPRFSYEQYF,TGTGCCAGCAGCTCCACGACAGGACCGAGATTTTCCTACGAGCAGTACTTC
TRBJ2-7,.,.,15,TRBV12-2,CASRLGAGGPYEQYF,TGTGCAAGTCGCTTAGGGGCAGGGGGCCCCTACGAGCAGTACTTC
TRBJ1-1,.,.,15,TRBV4-1,CASSQVEGGLAEAFF,TGCGCCAGCAGCCAAGTGGAAGGCGGTTTGGCTGAAGCTTTCTTT
TRBJ2-1,TRBD1,once,18,TRBV4-1,CASSQSQTGNSGKGEQFF,TGCGCCAGCAGCCAAAGCCAGACAGGGAATAGTGGTAAGGGTGAGCAGTTCTTC
TRBJ1-5,.,.,14,TRBV5-5,CASSLQGGGQPQHF,TGTGCCAGCAGCTTGCAGGGTGGCGGTCAGCCCCAGCATTTT
TRBJ1-2,TRBD1,.,13,TRBV6-5,CASSYRTGNGYTF,TGCGCCAGCAGTTATAGGACAGGGAATGGCTACACCTTC
TRBJ2-7,.,.,12,TRBV29-1,CSVEDRPYEQYF,TGCAGCGTTGAAGATAGGCCCTACGAGCAGTACTTC
TRBJ1-1,TRBD1,.,13,TRBV28,CASRLQGDTEAFF,TGTGCCAGCAGGCTCCAGGGGGACACTGAAGCTTTCTTT
TRBJ1-5,.,.,14,TRBV6-6,CASRRQVSNQPQHF,TGTGCCAGCAGAAGACAGGTTAGCAATCAGCCCCAGCATTTT
TRBJ2-7,TRBD1,.,13,TRBV13,CASSKGTGDEQYF,TGTGCCAGCAGCAAAGGGACAGGGGACGAGCAGTACTTC
TRBJ2-7,.,.,14,TRBV4-3,CASSQYQGTYEQYF,TGCGCCAGCAGCCAATATCAAGGGACCTACGAGCAGTACTTC
TRBJ2-5,.,.,13,TRBV2,CASSVLSQETQYF,TGTGCCAGCAGTGTCCTGAGCCAAGAGACCCAGTACTTC
TRBJ1-5,.,.,14,TRBV28,CASESRGGGQPQHF,TGTGCCAGTGAATCAAGGGGGGGCGGCCAGCCCCAGCATTTT
TRBJ1-1,.,.,13,TRBV5-1,CASSLGGSTEAFF,TGCGCCAGCAGCTTGGGCGGTAGCACTGAAGCTTTCTTT